The present T cell receptor beta chain was sequenced within a study of T cells in localized non-small cell lung cancer. A single count supports this clone. The antigen is not known. The table came from immunoSEQ multiplex PCR; TCRdb's copy has only in-frame clones and leaves some out. Among about 11,000 clones listed, more than 75% were seen once. V lost 4 bases and J lost 3, with 19 bases in between. Germline V gene sequence: CDR1 LGHNA, CDR2 YSLEER. This CDR3 has 16 residues. General study findings and limits: Because sequencing included only one region (of the tumor), heterogeneity remains possible. Adjacent lung exhibited a median of 57 among the 100 most abundant tumor clones. Compared with tumor, uninvolved adjacent lung displayed greater T cell clonality, ranking highest overall.

This sequence was found in a male donor older than 55 with stage I lung adenocarcinoma. Sequenced material: peripheral blood, taken before any cancer treatment. The rearrangement joins TRBV4-3 to TRBJ2-7; a possible D gene is TRBD1 (6 bases). CDR3 nucleotide sequence: TGCGCCAGCAGCCCTTCGACAGGATGGGAGATCTACGAGCAGTACTTC. It translates to CASSPSTGWEIYEQYF.